This T cell receptor beta chain came from a study of T cell repertoires in cytomegalovirus infection. This clonotype was seen only a few times. Its target is unknown. One entry per CDR3 protein, called by TCRdb with MiXCR from the reads. Of about 130,000 distinct CDR3 sequences in the sample, roughly a quarter were seen once. Germline CDR1 DFQATT, CDR2 SNEGSKA (reference sequence). The CDR3 contains 15 residues. Trimming removed 0 bases from V and 9 bases from J, with 19 bases in between. Regarding the study as a whole: It was HLA-C-restricted CMV-specific TCR beta clonotypes that dominated the response ex vivo.

The TCR sequence derives from a human donor in good health (CMV status not recorded). Some clones in this sample may be carry-over from other donors' samples. The rearrangement links TRBV20-1 to TRBJ2-3; D is possibly TRBD1 (5 bases). The specimen sequenced was PBMCs, sequenced either directly or after in vitro stimulation (not recorded which). CDR3 residues: CSARDLRQGATTQYF. The CDR3 coding sequence is TGCAGTGCTAGAGATTTAAGGCAGGGTGCCACGACGCAGTATTTT.